This T cell receptor beta chain was profiled in a study of shared clonotypes between healthy human individuals. This clone was detected only a few times. Its antigen is still unknown. Points from the study as a whole: Rarefaction revealed incomplete sorted-subset sequencing despite large depth. Limitation of the genetic and exposure-history diversity represented came from the few donors. Non-shared clonotypes displayed generation probabilities falling below those of clonotypes present in all four donors.

Germline V CDR1 and CDR2: MNHNS, SASEGT. V was clipped by 4 bases and J by 2 bases, with 12 bases between them. This CDR3 is 14 amino acids long. The naive CD8 subset, CD45RO-negative cells positively selected for CCR7, excluded terminally differentiated effector memory CD45RA+ cells. Healthy HIV-negative adults without recent acute infections or vaccinations served as donors. Using immunoSEQ multiplex PCR, the repertoire was profiled, and TCRdb retains in-frame clones only, with some absent. The sample carries around 2,000,000 clones, less than 95% recorded once. The receptor's source is a man aged 18 to 35 in good health. The material sequenced was naive CD8+ T cells sorted from blood. The chain has TRBV6-1 and TRBJ2-7; D may match TRBD1 or TRBD2 (5 bases each). Here the CDR3 DNA reads TGTGCCAGCAGTGCCACAGGACTCCCCTACGAGCAGTACTTC. It yields the protein CASSATGLPYEQYF.